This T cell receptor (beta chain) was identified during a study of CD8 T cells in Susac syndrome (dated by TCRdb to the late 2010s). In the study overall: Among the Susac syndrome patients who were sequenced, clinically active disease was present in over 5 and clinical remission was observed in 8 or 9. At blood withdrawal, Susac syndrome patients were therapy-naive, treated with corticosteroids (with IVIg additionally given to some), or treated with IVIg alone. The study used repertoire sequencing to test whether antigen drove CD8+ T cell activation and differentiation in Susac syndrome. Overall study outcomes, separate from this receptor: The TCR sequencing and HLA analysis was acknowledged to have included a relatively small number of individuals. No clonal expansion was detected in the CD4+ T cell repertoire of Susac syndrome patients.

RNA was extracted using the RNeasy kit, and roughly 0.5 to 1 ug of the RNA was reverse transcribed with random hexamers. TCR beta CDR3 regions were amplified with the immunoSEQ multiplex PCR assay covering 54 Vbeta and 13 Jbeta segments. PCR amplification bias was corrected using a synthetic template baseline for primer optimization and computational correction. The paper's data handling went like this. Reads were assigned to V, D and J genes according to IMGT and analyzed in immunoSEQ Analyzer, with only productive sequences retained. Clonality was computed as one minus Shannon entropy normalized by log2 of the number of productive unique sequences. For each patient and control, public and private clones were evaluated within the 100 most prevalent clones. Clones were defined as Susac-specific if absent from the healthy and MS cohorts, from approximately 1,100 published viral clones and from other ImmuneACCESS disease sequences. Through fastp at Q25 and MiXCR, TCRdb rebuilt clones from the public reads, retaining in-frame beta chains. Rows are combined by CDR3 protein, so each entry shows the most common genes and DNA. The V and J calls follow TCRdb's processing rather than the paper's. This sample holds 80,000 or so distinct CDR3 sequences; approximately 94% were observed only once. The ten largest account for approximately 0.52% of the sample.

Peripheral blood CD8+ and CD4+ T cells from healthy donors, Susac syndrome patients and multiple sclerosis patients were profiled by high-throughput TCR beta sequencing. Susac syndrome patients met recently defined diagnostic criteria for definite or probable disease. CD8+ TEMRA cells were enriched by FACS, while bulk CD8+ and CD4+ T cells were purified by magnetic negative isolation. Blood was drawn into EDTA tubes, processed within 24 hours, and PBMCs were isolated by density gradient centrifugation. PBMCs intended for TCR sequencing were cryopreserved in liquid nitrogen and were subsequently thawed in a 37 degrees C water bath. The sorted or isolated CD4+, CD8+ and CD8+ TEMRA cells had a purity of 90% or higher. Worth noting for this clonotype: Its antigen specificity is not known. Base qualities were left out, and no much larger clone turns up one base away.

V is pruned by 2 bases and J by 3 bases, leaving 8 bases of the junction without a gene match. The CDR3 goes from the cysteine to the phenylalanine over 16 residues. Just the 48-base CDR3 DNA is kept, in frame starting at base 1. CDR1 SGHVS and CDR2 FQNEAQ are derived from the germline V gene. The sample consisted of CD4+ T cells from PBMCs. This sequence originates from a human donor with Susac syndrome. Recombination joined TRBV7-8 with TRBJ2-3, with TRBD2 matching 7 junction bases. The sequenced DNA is TGTGCCAGCAGCTTAAGGTGGGAGGGCCGGACAGATACGCAGTATTTT. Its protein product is CASSLRWEGRTDTQYF.